A selection of T cell receptor beta chains follows, all from one sample in a study of OX40 agonist ivuxolimab in advanced cancers. Profiling relied on immunoSEQ multiplex PCR, and the TCRdb table lists in-frame clones only, not all of them. The table records about 70,000 clones, roughly 88% of them present only once. The sequenced sample was CD4+ or CD8+ T cells sorted from blood, obtained in a trial of the OX40 agonist ivuxolimab. The source of these receptors is an adult with an advanced solid tumor such as melanoma, head and neck, liver or kidney cancer. The CDR3 runs from the conserved cysteine through the conserved F or W. A clone size is listed for some rows: how often the clone was seen (once, few, many), or a class if it is expanded.

j_gene	len	v_gene	abundance	CDR3aa
TRBJ1-5	13	TRBV19	once	CASSRQENQPQHF
TRBJ1-2	15	TRBV5-1	-	CASSLEGTGRSGYTF
TRBJ2-1	15	TRBV19	-	CASSIGERGYNEQFF
TRBJ1-1	13	TRBV10-3	-	CAISGQQNTEAFF
TRBJ1-3	13	TRBV18	-	CASSEGSGNTIYF
TRBJ2-7	13	TRBV29-1	-	CSVARDLGYEQYF
TRBJ2-1	17	TRBV6-1	-	CASSEGTSGSSYNEQFF
TRBJ2-7	13	TRBV7-8	-	CASSLDSRGEQYF
TRBJ1-6	12	TRBV28	-	CASSLGNSPLHF
TRBJ2-2	14	TRBV2	-	CASRDRANTGELFF
TRBJ1-1	13	TRBV6-5	-	CASSYDGNTEAFF
TRBJ1-1	13	TRBV10-1	-	CASGDRGGTEAFF
TRBJ1-1	13	TRBV11-3	few	CASSLGRETEAFF
TRBJ2-5	17	TRBV5-6	-	CASSSELDRGVIETQYF
TRBJ2-1	16	TRBV9	-	CASSQFTSGSYNEQFF
TRBJ2-3	16	TRBV18	-	CASSTKTGRLADTQYF
TRBJ2-7	14	TRBV9	-	CASSVIGNSYEQYF
TRBJ2-3	15	TRBV5-1	-	CASSPIGGGTDTQYF
TRBJ1-5	13	TRBV30	few	CAWSGRPTQPQHF
TRBJ1-5	13	TRBV5-6	-	CASSSALGNPQHF
TRBJ2-1	15	TRBV5-1	-	CASSLGAGVLNEQFF
TRBJ2-3	12	TRBV5-4	-	CASSLSTDTQYF
TRBJ2-7	13	TRBV11-3	-	CASSMPRGGEQYF
TRBJ2-1	18	TRBV18	once	CASSPKGGVPPSYNEQFF
TRBJ2-7	12	TRBV2	-	CASSRMNGEQYF
TRBJ2-7	13	TRBV7-6	-	CASSGTGSSEQYF
TRBJ2-1	11	TRBV20-1	-	CSARLNNEQFF
TRBJ2-6	13	TRBV30	-	CAWGAAWANVLTF
TRBJ1-4	14	TRBV5-1	-	CASSLGRYDEKLFF
TRBJ2-4	14	TRBV6-5	-	CASTSDRGINIQYF
TRBJ1-4	15	TRBV28	few	CASSQKWDRVGELFF
TRBJ2-3	14	TRBV6-5	-	CASSYSGLTDTQYF
TRBJ1-4	16	TRBV15	-	CATSRDMGRINEKLFF
TRBJ1-2	15	TRBV5-1	-	CASSPGANSNYGYTF
TRBJ1-2	14	TRBV11-2	once	CASGGTGSYYGYTF
TRBJ1-4	15	TRBV7-9	-	CASSIDGSTNEKLFF
TRBJ1-1	17	TRBV10-1	-	CASSENVTGVGDTEAFF
TRBJ2-3	14	TRBV7-2	-	CASSLVGGVDTQYF
TRBJ2-3	14	TRBV5-1	-	CASSLGGLEDTQYF
TRBJ1-2	15	TRBV6-1	-	CASSEARTGSRGYTF
TRBJ1-1	11	TRBV7-6	-	CASSLLSEAFF